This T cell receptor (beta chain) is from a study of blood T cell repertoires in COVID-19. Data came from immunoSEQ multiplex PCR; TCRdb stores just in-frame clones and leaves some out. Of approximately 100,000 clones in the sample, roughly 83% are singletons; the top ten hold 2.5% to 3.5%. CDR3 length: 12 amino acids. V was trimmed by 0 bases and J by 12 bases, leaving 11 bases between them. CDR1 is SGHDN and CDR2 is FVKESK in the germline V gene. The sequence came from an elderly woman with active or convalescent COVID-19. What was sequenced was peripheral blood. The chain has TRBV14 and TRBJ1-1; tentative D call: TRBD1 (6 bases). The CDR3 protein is CASSQDRGLTFF. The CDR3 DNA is TGTGCCAGCAGCCAAGACAGGGGTTTAACTTTCTTT.